The 17 T cell receptor beta chains reported below all come from one sample, sequenced in a study of shared clonotypes between healthy human individuals. The repertoire was sequenced with immunoSEQ multiplex PCR; TCRdb's copy has only in-frame clones and lacks some. The sample contains millions of clones, 93% of which appear only once. Sequencing was carried out using naive CD4+ T cells from PBMCs. The subset: CD45RA+ positively selected. Receptors originate from a man younger than 35 in good health. Some clones in this sample may be carry-over from other donors' samples.

This rearrangement joins TRBV28 to TRBJ2-7, with no clear D. This CDR3 is 12 amino acids long. Germline V lookup: CDR1 MDHEN, CDR2 SYDVKM. V was shortened by 6 bases and J by 0 bases, with 6 bases between the two germline ends. CDR3 sequence (DNA): TGTGCCAGCAGAGAGAGCTCCTACGAGCAGTACTTC. Translating gives CASRESSYEQYF.

V usage is TRBV2 and J usage is TRBJ2-5; 8 bases map to TRBD1. The DNA end is a closer match to TRBJ2-7, so the J assignment may be wrong. Germline V lookup: CDR1 SNHLY, CDR2 FYNNEI. The CDR3 sequence is 13 residues long. The CDR3, as DNA: TGTGCCAGCAGCACAGGGGGTTCCTACGAGCAGTACTTC. Translation gives CASSTGGSYEQYF.

CDR3 sequence (DNA): TGCGCCAGCAGGGTTGACAGTGATGGACTAGCGGGAGTAATCAATGAGCAGTTCTTC. As protein: CASRVDSDGLAGVINEQFF. The gene calls are TRBV5-1 and TRBJ2-1; TRBD2 matches at 13 bases. The ends lost 5 bases at V and 6 bases at J; junction bases unmatched: 17. This CDR3 contains 19 residues. Per germline, CDR1 SGHRS and CDR2 YFSETQ. Full variable domain (rest looked up from reference TRBV5-1 and TRBJ2-1): KAGVTQTPRYLIKTRGQQVTLSCSPISGHRSVSWYQQTPGQGLQFLFEYFSETQRNKGNFPGRFSGRQFSNSRSEMNVSTLELGDSALYLCASRVDSDGLAGVINEQFFGPGTRLTVL.

This clone was recorded a few times. The chain couples TRBV30 to TRBJ1-5; possibly TRBD1 for D (5 bases). The CDR3 consists of 15 residues. CDR1 GTSNPN and CDR2 SVGIG come from the germline V gene (reference sequence). V was cut by 3 bases and J by 4 bases, with 16 bases left in between. CDR3 DNA sequence: TGTGCCTGGAGCCCGGGCGGGACGGTGAATCAGCCCCAGCATTTT. Translating gives CAWSPGGTVNQPQHF.

The V call is TRBV25-1, the J call TRBJ2-5; D is unresolved. This CDR3 is built from 14 residues. The V gene's germline CDR1 is MGHDK and CDR2 SYGVNS. V shed 2 bases and J shed 1 base, with 8 bases lying between them. Here the CDR3 DNA reads TGTGCCAGCAGTGAAACGGGCAGCCAAGAGACCCAGTACTTC. It codes for CASSETGSQETQYF.

The chain has TRBV2 and TRBJ2-5, with D perhaps matching TRBD2 (6 bases). This CDR3 is built from 13 residues. The V and J ends lost 6 bases and 5 bases respectively, with 13 bases between them. Germline CDR1 and CDR2: SNHLY and FYNNEI. The CDR3 nucleotides read TGTGCCAGCAGGCGGGGCCAGGAGGAGACCCAGTACTTC. Encoded protein: CASRRGQEETQYF.

The chain combines TRBV18 with TRBJ1-1; the D gene is possibly TRBD1 (5 bases). Germline loops: CDR1 KGHSH, CDR2 LQKENI. The V and J ends lost 6 bases and 1 base respectively, with 15 bases between them. This CDR3 contains 15 residues. CDR3 loop: CASSLLRGENTEAFF. The CDR3 DNA follows: TGTGCCAGCTCGCTCCTCCGGGGGGAGAACACTGAAGCTTTCTTT. The full variable domain, in which reference TRBV18 and TRBJ1-1 provide the parts outside the CDR3, is NAGVMQNPRHLVRRRGQEARLRCSPMKGHSHVYWYRQLPEEGLKFMVYLQKENIIDESGMPKERFSAEFPKEGPSILRIQQVVRGDSAAYFCASSLLRGENTEAFFGQGTRLTVV.

The chain is built from TRBV6-6 and TRBJ1-6; D gene ambiguous. CDR1 is MNHNY and CDR2 is SVGAGI in the germline V gene (reference sequence). V was cut by 2 bases and J by 8 bases, with 7 bases left in between. The CDR3 length is 13 residues. The CDR3 DNA sequence: TGTGCCAGCAGTTACGGCCGCGATTCACCCCTCCACTTT. Amino acids: CASSYGRDSPLHF.

V and J are TRBV4-3 and TRBJ2-1; D gene unclear. CDR1 and CDR2 from the germline V gene are LGHNA and YSLEER. Between the trimmed V and J ends, which lost 0 bases and 6 bases, there was a span of 15 bases. The CDR3 contains 16 residues. The CDR3 DNA reads as TGCGCCAGCAGCCAAGAACGAACCAGTCCGCTCAATGAGCAGTTCTTC. The encoded protein is CASSQERTSPLNEQFF.

This chain links TRBV13 with TRBJ2-1; 10 bases line up with TRBD2. Unmatched junction bases numbered 13, after V lost 4 bases and J lost 7 bases. CDR1 is PRHDT and CDR2 is FYEKMQ in the germline V gene (reference sequence). This CDR3 has 17 residues. The CDR3 reads CASSSTWGLAGVNEQFF. The CDR3 DNA follows: TGTGCCAGCAGCTCAACATGGGGCCTAGCGGGAGTTAATGAGCAGTTCTTC. The whole variable domain, filled in from reference TRBV13 and TRBJ2-1, reads AAGVIQSPRHLIKEKRETATLKCYPIPRHDTVYWYQQGPGQDPQFLISFYEKMQSDKGSIPDRFSAQQFSDYHSELNMSSLELGDSALYFCASSSTWGLAGVNEQFFGPGTRLTVL.

The genes are TRBV28 and TRBJ2-1; 14 nucleotides match TRBD2. Unmatched junction bases numbered 22, after V lost 6 bases and J lost 6 bases. The CDR3 has 21 amino acids. CDR1 and CDR2 from the germline V gene are MDHEN and SYDVKM. CDR3 in amino acids: CASRHPLGGLAGVGRSNEQFF. DNA for the CDR3: TGTGCCAGCAGACATCCCCTCGGGGGACTAGCGGGAGTAGGGCGTTCCAATGAGCAGTTCTTC. Variable domain in full (rest from reference TRBV28 and TRBJ2-1): DVKVTQSSRYLVKRTGEKVFLECVQDMDHENMFWYRQDPGLGLRLIYFSYDVKMKEKGDIPEGYSVSREKKERFSLILESASTNQTSMYLCASRHPLGGLAGVGRSNEQFFGPGTRLTVL.

The chain combines TRBV5-1 with TRBJ1-1; D not certain. In germline, CDR1 is SGHRS, CDR2 YFSETQ. Trimming left V 6 bases short and J 5 bases short, with 20 bases between. The CDR3 is 15 amino acids. CDR3: CASTAEGYPGTEAFF. The CDR3 nucleotides are TGCGCCAGCACCGCGGAGGGCTACCCGGGGACTGAAGCTTTCTTT.

This clone has only one observation. The chain combines TRBV20-1 with TRBJ2-7; D unclear. The CDR3 sequence is 11 residues long. V was shortened by 4 bases and J by 10 bases, with 14 bases between the two germline ends. Germline CDR1 reads DFQATT; CDR2 reads SNEGSKA (reference sequence). CDR3 residues: CSANFRLSQYF. The CDR3 coding sequence is TGCAGTGCTAATTTCCGTCTTAGCCAGTACTTC.

The chain uses TRBV5-5 and TRBJ2-7; D gene uncertain. V was trimmed by 0 bases and J by 2 bases, leaving 12 bases between them. Germline V gene data show CDR1 as SGHKS and CDR2 as YYEKEE (reference sequence). The CDR3 is 15 residues long. The CDR3 coding sequence is TGTGCCAGCAGCTTGGTTATCTACGGTCCCTACGAGCAGTACTTC. This encodes CASSLVIYGPYEQYF.

The sample holds a few counts of this clone. The chain carries TRBV29-1 and TRBJ1-1, with D perhaps TRBD1 (5 bases). The CDR3 spans 15 residues. V gave up 4 bases and J gave up 2 bases, with 17 bases separating them. Germline V CDR1 and CDR2: SQVTM, ANQGSEA. For the CDR3, the DNA is TGCAGCGTTGGGGGCAGGGTGAATCCAAACACTGAAGCTTTCTTT. Encoded protein: CSVGGRVNPNTEAFF.

The chain joins TRBV7-3 to TRBJ1-3; D is possibly TRBD1 (5 bases). V dropped 5 bases and J dropped 2 bases, with 10 bases sitting between them. This CDR3 comprises 14 residues. CDR1 and CDR2 from the germline V gene are SGHTA and FQGTGA. The CDR3 protein is CASSPDSPGNTIYF. Here the CDR3 DNA reads TGTGCCAGCAGCCCTGACAGCCCTGGAAACACCATATATTTT.

The chain employs TRBV4-2 and TRBJ2-3; TRBD2 agrees at 9 bases. V dropped 8 bases and J dropped 4; count of bases not matched to a gene: 10. From germline, CDR1 is LGHNA and CDR2 YNFKEQ. This CDR3 spans 15 amino acids. CDR3 sequence reads: CASSSWREGSDTQYF. The CDR3 nucleotides read TGTGCCAGCTCGTCCTGGCGGGAGGGATCAGATACGCAGTATTTT.